A single sample gave rise to the 12 T cell receptor beta chains below, sequenced in a study of T cells in narcolepsy. TCRdb keeps only in-frame clones here, not all; method: immunoSEQ multiplex PCR. Of 15,000 to 20,000 clones in the sample, over 60% were seen once. Sequencing was performed on CD45RA- memory CD8+ T cells from PBMCs. These receptors originate from a human donor with narcolepsy.

The chain couples TRBV6-6 to TRBJ2-1; D may be TRBD1 (6 bases). V dropped 6 bases and J dropped 6 bases, with 15 bases sitting between them. CDR1 and CDR2 from the germline V gene are MNHNY and SVGAGI (reference sequence). The CDR3 is 14 amino acids. For the CDR3, the DNA is TGTGCCAGCAGGAGGGGGTCCTCTCTCAATGAGCAGTTCTTC. Amino acid sequence: CASRRGSSLNEQFF.

This clone appeared a few times. V and J are TRBV7-8 and TRBJ2-7; the D is unclear. The CDR3 totals 13 residues. V gave up 2 bases and J gave up 4 bases, with 9 bases separating them. The germline V gene encodes CDR1 SGHVS and CDR2 FQNEAQ. The CDR3 loop is CASSLKTSYEQYF. DNA of the CDR3: TGTGCCAGCAGCTTAAAAACATCTTACGAGCAGTACTTC.

The count of this clone is one. This rearrangement joins TRBV28 to TRBJ2-7; D is ambiguous. The CDR3 spans 15 residues. V was shortened by 5 bases and J by 7 bases, with 21 bases between the two germline ends. CDR1 is MDHEN and CDR2 is SYDVKM in the germline V gene. Here the CDR3 reads CASSGSEATVEEQYF. In DNA form, the CDR3 reads TGTGCCAGCAGTGGTTCTGAGGCAACCGTGGAGGAGCAGTACTTC.

V gene TRBV6-4 combines with J gene TRBJ1-6; 8 bases agree with TRBD1. This CDR3 has 16 residues. Germline V lookup: CDR1 MRHNA, CDR2 SNTAGT. Trimming removed 6 bases from V and 9 bases from J; junction bases left unmatched: 13. CDR3 sequence: CASSENGQGSSSPLHF. In DNA form, the CDR3 reads TGTGCCAGCAGCGAGAACGGACAGGGATCCAGTTCACCCCTCCACTTT.

The chain is built from TRBV7-9 and TRBJ2-7; TRBD1 is a possible D gene (6 bases). V was trimmed by 4 bases and J by 1 base, leaving 8 bases between them. The CDR3 runs to 13 residues. Germline CDR1 is SEHNR and CDR2 is FQNEAQ (reference sequence). DNA for the CDR3: TGTGCCAGCAGCTCAGGACAGTCCTACGAGCAGTACTTC. Translating gives CASSSGQSYEQYF.

J is TRBJ2-1 and V is TRBV11-1; D tentatively reads TRBD1 or TRBD2 (6 bases each). The CDR3 runs to 15 residues. From germline, CDR1 is SGHAT and CDR2 FQDESV (reference sequence). V was cut by 4 bases and J by 6 bases, with 16 bases left in between. The CDR3 nucleotides are TGTGCCAGCAGCTCGGAGAGGGGGGCGAGCAATGAGCAGTTCTTC. Translating gives CASSSERGASNEQFF. Variable domain in full (rest from reference TRBV11-1 and TRBJ2-1): EAEVAQSPRYKITEKSQAVAFWCDPISGHATLYWYRQILGQGPELLVQFQDESVVDDSQLPKDRFSAERLKGVDSTLKIQPAELGDSAMYLCASSSERGASNEQFFGPGTRLTVL.

J is TRBJ2-5 and V is TRBV5-4, with a tentative D call TRBD2 (6 bases). Trimming took off 0 bases at V and 5 bases at J, with 11 bases between the two ends. This CDR3 has 14 amino acids. CDR1 SGHNT and CDR2 YYREEE come from the germline V gene (reference sequence). Here the CDR3 reads CASSLAGDGETQYF. CDR3 bases: TGTGCCAGCAGCTTGGCGGGGGACGGCGAGACCCAGTACTTC.

The V call is TRBV6-1, the J call TRBJ1-1; perhaps TRBD1 as D (6 bases). Looked up from germline, CDR1 is MNHNS and CDR2 is SASEGT. Trimming shortened V by 5 bases and J by 1 base, and 11 bases separated the two germline ends. The CDR3 runs to 14 residues. CDR3 loop: CASSTSRGNTEAFF. CDR3 bases: TGTGCCAGCAGTACCTCCAGGGGGAACACTGAAGCTTTCTTT.

The V call is TRBV9, the J call TRBJ2-5; 7 positions agree with TRBD2. The J call is uncertain, as TRBJ2-7 better fits the DNA end. This CDR3 spans 15 amino acids. Looked up from germline, CDR1 is SGDLS and CDR2 is YYNGEE. The CDR3 nucleotides are TGTGCCAGCAGCGTAGCCGGGGGGAGCTCCTACGAGCAGTACTTC. Protein: CASSVAGGSSYEQYF.

The genes are TRBV15 and TRBJ2-3, with 9 positions matching TRBD2. After removal of 0 bases from V and 4 bases from J, the junction contained 8 bases not matched to a gene. The CDR3 is made up of 17 amino acids. Germline V lookup: CDR1 LNHNV, CDR2 YYDKDF (reference sequence). The CDR3 is CATSRDPRSGSPDTQYF. The CDR3 nucleotides read TGTGCCACCAGCAGAGATCCGCGTAGCGGGAGTCCAGATACGCAGTATTTT.

This clone has only a few counts. V and J are TRBV5-6 and TRBJ1-1; the D is unclear. V gave up 5 bases and J gave up 1 base, with 9 bases separating them. The CDR3 is made up of 13 amino acids. CDR1 and CDR2 from the germline V gene are SGHDT and YYEEEE. In DNA, the CDR3 is TGTGCCAGCAGGCGGGGTCCGAACACTGAAGCTTTCTTT. It encodes CASRRGPNTEAFF.

This chain connects TRBV21-1 to TRBJ2-3. TRBV21-1 is described as a pseudogene. This CDR3 spans 19 amino acids. The CDR3 reads CARHFLVSIRGPGTDTQYF. CDR3 nucleotide sequence: TGTGCCAGACACTTCCTGGTATCGATTCGGGGGCCTGGCACAGATACGCAGTATTTT.